This T cell receptor (beta chain) was observed in a study of blood T cell repertoires in COVID-19. For the study at large: Both acute and convalescent COVID-19 samples were obtained from the United States, Italy and Spain. The cDNA or gDNA used as material had been derived from T cells, B-cell-depleted T cells, or PBMCs.

The junction had 7 bases not matched to a gene; V was cut back by 4 bases and J by 6 bases. In germline, CDR1 is MDHEN, CDR2 SYDVKM. The CDR3 totals 15 residues. Original handling: Amplifying reference gene primers gave estimates of nucleated cell counts. Libraries were prepared by immunoSEQ multiplex PCR; TCRdb keeps only in-frame clonotypes and omits some of them. That table gives V, J and clone size, and the DNA gave D and trimming. The sample shows 150,000 to 200,000 clones, 82% of them seen only once. Sequencing used peripheral blood. The genes are TRBV28 and TRBJ1-4, with 8 bases lining up with TRBD1. This receptor was obtained from a woman aged 70-85 years with acute or convalescent COVID-19. In DNA form, the CDR3 reads TGTGCCAGCAGTTCTTCACAGGGGGGGCATGAAAAACTGTTTTTT. As protein: CASSSSQGGHEKLFF.